This T cell receptor beta chain originates from a study of T cell repertoires in cytomegalovirus infection. Study overall: An indication of both CMV infection and matching HLA type came from public TCR beta signatures. Whole-study findings and limits: The ex vivo response was dominated by HLA-C-restricted CMV-specific TCR beta clonotypes.

A word on this clonotype: Its antigen remains unidentified.

MiXCR was run by TCRdb on the reads, yielding one entry per CDR3 protein. The sample carries about 68,000 distinct CDR3 sequences, 22% recorded once. There are 14 residues in the CDR3. The germline V gene encodes CDR1 LNHDA and CDR2 SQIVND (reference sequence). V lost 7 bases and J lost 0, with 10 bases in between. The gene calls are TRBV19 and TRBJ1-3, with a tentative D call TRBD1 (5 bases). Source material: PBMCs, sequenced either directly or after in vitro stimulation (not recorded which). This TCR came from a human donor in good health (CMV status not recorded). Some clones in this sample may be carry-over from other donors' samples. The CDR3 here is CASNRGGSGNTIYF. CDR3 nucleotides: TGTGCCAGTAATAGGGGAGGCTCTGGAAACACCATATATTTT.